The subject of this entry is one T cell receptor (beta chain). Its antigen remains unidentified. Every participant with HIV received treatment in the United States. The data derive from a study of long-term antiretroviral therapy in people with HIV. Study at large: Samples from the earliest time points predate the 2015 immediate-ART recommendation by about a decade.

It was version v3.0 of the immunoSEQ assay that was run at survey level. Generated by immunoSEQ multiplex PCR, the TCRdb table keeps only in-frame clones and is missing some. The sample lists 26,000 or so clones, about 82% occurring once. Study observations and caveats: Repertoire dominance by clones expanded before ART was seen at all time points.

V dropped 5 bases and J dropped 2; count of bases not matched to a gene: 5. Looked up from germline, CDR1 is MNHEY and CDR2 is SMNVEV (reference sequence). The CDR3 has 15 amino acids. The sequence was obtained from a man aged 18 to 35 with HIV. The chain couples TRBV27 to TRBJ2-1, with 8 positions matching TRBD1. Sample: unsorted PBMCs, taken 0.8 years before starting antiretroviral therapy. CDR3 DNA: TGTGCCAGCAGTCTACCGGGACAGGCCTACAATGAGCAGTTCTTC. This translates into CASSLPGQAYNEQFF.